This TCR beta chain was identified during a study of long-term antiretroviral therapy in people with HIV. Findings and limits, study-wide: HIV repertoires showed narrower CDR3 length ranges than controls.

The authors ran the immunoSEQ assay, v3.0, at survey level. Sequencing used immunoSEQ multiplex PCR; TCRdb keeps in-frame clones, though not all of them. Found here are about 39,000 clones, roughly 87% of them singletons; the top ten hold roughly 6.1%. CDR1 is MNHEY, CDR2 SVGAGI, per germline. Trimming shortened V by 5 bases and J by 1 base, and 13 bases separated the two germline ends. The CDR3 totals 15 residues. As regards this clone: Its antigen is currently unknown.

The chain couples TRBV6-5 to TRBJ2-3; D is undetermined. The sequences come from unsorted PBMCs, collected 0.6 years after starting antiretroviral therapy. This TCR derives from a man younger than 30 with HIV. Written as DNA, the CDR3 is TGTGCCAGCAGTATGGGTGTCAGAGGCACAGATACGCAGTATTTT. Translating gives CASSMGVRGTDTQYF.